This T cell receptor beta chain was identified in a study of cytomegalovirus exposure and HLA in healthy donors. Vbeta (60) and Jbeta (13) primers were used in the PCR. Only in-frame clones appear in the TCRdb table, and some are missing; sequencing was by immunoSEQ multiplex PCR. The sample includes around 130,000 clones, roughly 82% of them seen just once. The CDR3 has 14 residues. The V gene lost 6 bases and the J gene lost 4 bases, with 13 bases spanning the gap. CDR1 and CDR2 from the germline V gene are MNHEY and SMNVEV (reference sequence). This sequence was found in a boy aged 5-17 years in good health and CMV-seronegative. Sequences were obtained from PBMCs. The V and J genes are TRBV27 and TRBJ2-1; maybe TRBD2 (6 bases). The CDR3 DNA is TGTGCCAGCAGCCACCAGGGACTGTACAATGAGCAGTTCTTC. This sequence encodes CASSHQGLYNEQFF.